Below, 10 T cell receptor beta chains from the same sample are listed, as sequenced in a study of OX40 agonist ivuxolimab in advanced cancers. The assay was immunoSEQ multiplex PCR, and TCRdb's table has in-frame clones only and misses some. The repertoire holds 40,000 to 55,000 clones, roughly 80% seen once, with 20% to 25% in the top ten. The sample consisted of CD4+ or CD8+ T cells sorted from blood, taken in a trial of the OX40 agonist ivuxolimab. Receptors originate from an adult with an advanced solid tumor such as melanoma, head and neck, liver or kidney cancer.

Comment on this clone: The junction departs from germline at one end; a sequencing error may be responsible. The rearrangement joins TRBV7-9 to TRBJ1-1; the D gene is possibly TRBD1 (5 bases). CDR3 size: 17 residues. CDR1 is SEHNR, CDR2 FQNEAQ, per germline (reference sequence). The CDR3 DNA follows: TGTGCCAGCAGATTAGGCGGACAAACACCACCTAACACTGAAGCTTTCTTT. Translating gives CASRLGGQTPPNTEAFF.

The sample holds many counts of this clone. The CDR3 loop reads CASSFDWTYGYTF. Written as DNA, the CDR3 is TGTGCCAGCAGCTTTGACTGGACCTATGGCTACACCTTC. The chain combines TRBV27 with TRBJ1-2; no clear D gene. Trimming removed 6 bases at V and 4 bases at J, with 12 bases between. The CDR3 has 13 residues. Per the germline V gene, CDR1 is MNHEY and CDR2 is SMNVEV (reference sequence).

J is TRBJ2-7 and V is TRBV27; D tentatively fits TRBD1 or TRBD2 (6 bases each). The CDR3 length is 14 residues. The V gene's germline CDR1 is MNHEY and CDR2 SMNVEV (reference sequence). Trimming stripped 3 bases from V and 3 bases from J, with 12 bases between. The CDR3 loop reads CASSFWGASYEQYF. DNA of the CDR3: TGTGCCAGCAGTTTTTGGGGGGCGAGCTACGAGCAGTACTTC.

CDR3 nucleotides: TGTGCCAGTAGTATAGCTTTCCCGGGGAACACTGAAGCTTTCTTT. It is translated as CASSIAFPGNTEAFF. The chain combines TRBV19 with TRBJ1-1; D unclear. The CDR3 contains 15 residues. Germline V gene sequence: CDR1 LNHDA, CDR2 SQIVND (reference sequence). V dropped 1 base and J dropped 1 base, with 10 bases sitting between them.

There are a few counts of this clone. This rearrangement joins TRBV6-5 to TRBJ2-2; D unclear. Trimming removed 2 bases from V and 1 base from J, with 8 bases in between. Germline lookup yields CDR1 MNHEY and CDR2 SVGAGI. The CDR3 contains 15 residues. The CDR3 protein is CASSYGPGNTGELFF. CDR3 coding DNA: TGTGCCAGCAGTTACGGGCCAGGGAACACCGGGGAGCTGTTTTTT.

The chain combines TRBV7-9 with TRBJ2-2; TRBD1 aligns across 8 bases. Germline V gives CDR1 SEHNR, CDR2 FQNEAQ (reference sequence). V was pared by 1 base and J by 7 bases, with 2 bases of the junction left unmatched. The CDR3 runs 14 residues. CDR3 nucleotide sequence: TGTGCCAGCAGCTTAGGACAGGGGAGCGGGGAGCTGTTTTTT. As protein: CASSLGQGSGELFF.

This clone was counted a single time. The J gene is TRBJ2-7, the V gene TRBV2, with TRBD1 identical over 8 bases. The length of the CDR3 is 15 residues. V gave up 3 bases and J gave up 3 bases; unmatched junction bases: 7. Germline CDR1 and CDR2: SNHLY and FYNNEI. The CDR3 reads CASSEDREDYYEQYF. CDR3 DNA sequence: TGTGCCAGCAGTGAGGACAGGGAAGACTACTACGAGCAGTACTTC.

The gene calls are TRBV10-1 and TRBJ2-1; 7 bases agree with TRBD2. The CDR3 covers 15 residues. Trimming removed 3 bases from V and 3 bases from J; junction bases left unmatched: 5. CDR1 is WNHNN, CDR2 SYGVQD, per germline (reference sequence). CDR3 nucleotide sequence: TGCGCCAGCAGTGAAGGCGGGAGAGTCTACAATGAGCAGTTCTTC. Translation gives CASSEGGRVYNEQFF.

The rearrangement joins TRBV29-1 to TRBJ2-1; 7 bases are shared with TRBD1. V trimming: 6 bases; J trimming: 3 bases; junction bases outside the gene matches: 11. Per germline, CDR1 SQVTM and CDR2 ANQGSEA. The CDR3 loop spans 15 amino acids. DNA of the CDR3: TGCAGCGTAGAATTGGGACAGTCCATCTACAATGAGCAGTTCTTC. Translation: CSVELGQSIYNEQFF.

The V and J genes are TRBV14 and TRBJ2-3; the D is unclear. The CDR3 runs to 12 residues. CDR1 is SGHDN and CDR2 is FVKESK in the germline V gene. The germline V and J ends were trimmed by 2 bases and 5 bases, with 5 bases remaining between them. The CDR3 loop is CASSQWGDTQYF. The CDR3 nucleotides read TGTGCCAGCAGCCAATGGGGAGATACGCAGTATTTT.